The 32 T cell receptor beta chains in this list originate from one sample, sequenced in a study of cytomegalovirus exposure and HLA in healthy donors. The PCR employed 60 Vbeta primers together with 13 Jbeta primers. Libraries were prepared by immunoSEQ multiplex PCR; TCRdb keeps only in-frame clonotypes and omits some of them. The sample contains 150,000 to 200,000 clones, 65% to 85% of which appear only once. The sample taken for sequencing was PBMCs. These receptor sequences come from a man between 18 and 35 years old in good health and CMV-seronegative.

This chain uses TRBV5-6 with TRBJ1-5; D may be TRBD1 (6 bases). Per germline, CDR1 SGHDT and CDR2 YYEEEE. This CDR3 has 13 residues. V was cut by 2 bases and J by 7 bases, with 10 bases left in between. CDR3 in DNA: TGTGCCAGCAGCTTCACAGGGTTACAGCCCCAGCATTTT. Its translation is CASSFTGLQPQHF.

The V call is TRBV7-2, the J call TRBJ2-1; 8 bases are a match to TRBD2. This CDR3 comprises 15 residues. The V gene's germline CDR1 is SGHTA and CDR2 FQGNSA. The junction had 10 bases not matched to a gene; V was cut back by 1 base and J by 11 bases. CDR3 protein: CASSLEVGGGYQQFF. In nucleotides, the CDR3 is TGTGCCAGCAGCTTAGAAGTCGGCGGGGGGTATCAGCAGTTCTTC. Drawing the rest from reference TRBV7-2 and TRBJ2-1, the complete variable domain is GAGVSQSPSNKVTEKGKDVELRCDPISGHTALYWYRQSLGQGLEFLIYFQGNSAPDKSGLPSDRFSAERTGGSVSTLTIQRTQQEDSAVYLCASSLEVGGGYQQFFGPGTRLTVL.

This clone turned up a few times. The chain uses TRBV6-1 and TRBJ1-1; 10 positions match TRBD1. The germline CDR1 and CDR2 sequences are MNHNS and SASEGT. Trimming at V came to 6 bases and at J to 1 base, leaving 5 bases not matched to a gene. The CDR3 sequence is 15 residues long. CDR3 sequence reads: CASSFRDRGNTEAFF. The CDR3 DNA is TGTGCCAGCAGCTTCCGGGACAGGGGGAACACTGAAGCTTTCTTT.

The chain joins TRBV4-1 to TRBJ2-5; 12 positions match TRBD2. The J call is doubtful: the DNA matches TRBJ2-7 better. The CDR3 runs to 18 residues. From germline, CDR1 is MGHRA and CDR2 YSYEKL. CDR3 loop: CASSQEWGLAGGTYEQYF. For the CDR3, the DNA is TGCGCCAGCAGCCAAGAATGGGGCCTAGCGGGAGGGACCTACGAGCAGTACTTC.

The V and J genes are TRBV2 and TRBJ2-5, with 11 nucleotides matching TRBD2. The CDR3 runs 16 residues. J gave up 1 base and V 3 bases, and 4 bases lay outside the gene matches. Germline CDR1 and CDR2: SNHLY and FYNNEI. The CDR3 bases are TGTGCCAGCAGTGACCGACTAGCGGGGCGCCAAGAGACCCAGTACTTC. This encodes CASSDRLAGRQETQYF.

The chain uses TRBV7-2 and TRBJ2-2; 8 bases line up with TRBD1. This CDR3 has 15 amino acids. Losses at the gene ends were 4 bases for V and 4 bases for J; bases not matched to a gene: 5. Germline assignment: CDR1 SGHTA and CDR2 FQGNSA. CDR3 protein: CASSSRTGGTGELFF. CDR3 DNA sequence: TGTGCCAGCAGCTCGAGAACAGGGGGCACCGGGGAGCTGTTTTTT. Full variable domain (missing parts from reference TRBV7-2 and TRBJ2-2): GAGVSQSPSNKVTEKGKDVELRCDPISGHTALYWYRQSLGQGLEFLIYFQGNSAPDKSGLPSDRFSAERTGGSVSTLTIQRTQQEDSAVYLCASSSRTGGTGELFFGEGSRLTVL.

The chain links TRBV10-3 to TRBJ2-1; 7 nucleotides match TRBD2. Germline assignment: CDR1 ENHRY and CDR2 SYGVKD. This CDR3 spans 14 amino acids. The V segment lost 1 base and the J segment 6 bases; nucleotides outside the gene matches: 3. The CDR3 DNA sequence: TGTGCCATCAGTGAGTTCCAGCGGGGCAATGAGCAGTTCTTC. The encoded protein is CAISEFQRGNEQFF.

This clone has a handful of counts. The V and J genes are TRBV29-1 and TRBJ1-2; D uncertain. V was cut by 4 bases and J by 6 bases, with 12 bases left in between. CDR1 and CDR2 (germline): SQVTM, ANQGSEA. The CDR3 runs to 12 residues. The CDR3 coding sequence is TGCAGCGTTGGACGTGAACAGAATGGCTACACCTTC. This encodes CSVGREQNGYTF.

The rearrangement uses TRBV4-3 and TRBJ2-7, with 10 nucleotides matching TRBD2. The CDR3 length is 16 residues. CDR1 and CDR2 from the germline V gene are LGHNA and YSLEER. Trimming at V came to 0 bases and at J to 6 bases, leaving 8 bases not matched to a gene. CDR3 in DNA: TGCGCCAGCAGCCAAGATCGTTTGCTAGCGGGAGTCGAGCAGTACTTC. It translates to CASSQDRLLAGVEQYF.

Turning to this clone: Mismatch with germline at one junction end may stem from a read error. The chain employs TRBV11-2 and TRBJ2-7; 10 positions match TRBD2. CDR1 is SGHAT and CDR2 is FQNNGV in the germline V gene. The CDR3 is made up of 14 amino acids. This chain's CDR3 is CASSLAGGSYEQYF. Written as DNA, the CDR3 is TGTGCCAGCAGTTTAGCGGGGGGTTCCTACGAGCAGTACTTC.

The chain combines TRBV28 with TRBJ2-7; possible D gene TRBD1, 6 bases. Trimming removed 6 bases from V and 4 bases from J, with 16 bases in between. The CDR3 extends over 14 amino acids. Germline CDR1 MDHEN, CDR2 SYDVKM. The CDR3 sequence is CASSPVLGHYEQYF. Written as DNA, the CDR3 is TGTGCCAGCAGCCCCGTGCTGGGACATTACGAGCAGTACTTC.

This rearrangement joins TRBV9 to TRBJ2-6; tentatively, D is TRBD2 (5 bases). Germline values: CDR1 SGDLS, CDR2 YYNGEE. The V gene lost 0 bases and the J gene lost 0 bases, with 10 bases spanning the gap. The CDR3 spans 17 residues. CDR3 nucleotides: TGTGCCAGCAGCGTAGCGGCAGGACTCTCTGGGGCCAACGTCCTGACTTTC. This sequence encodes CASSVAAGLSGANVLTF. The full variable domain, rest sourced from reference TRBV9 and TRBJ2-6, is DSGVTQTPKHLITATGQRVTLRCSPRSGDLSVYWYQQSLDQGLQFLIQYYNGEERAKGNILERFSAQQFPDLHSELNLSSLELGDSALYFCASSVAAGLSGANVLTFGAGSRLTVL.

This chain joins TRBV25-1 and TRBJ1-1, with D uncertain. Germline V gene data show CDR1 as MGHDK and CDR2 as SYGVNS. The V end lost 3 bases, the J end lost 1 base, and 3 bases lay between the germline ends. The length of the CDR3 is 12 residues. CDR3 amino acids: CASSDRNTEAFF. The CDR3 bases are TGTGCCAGCAGTGATAGGAACACTGAAGCTTTCTTT.

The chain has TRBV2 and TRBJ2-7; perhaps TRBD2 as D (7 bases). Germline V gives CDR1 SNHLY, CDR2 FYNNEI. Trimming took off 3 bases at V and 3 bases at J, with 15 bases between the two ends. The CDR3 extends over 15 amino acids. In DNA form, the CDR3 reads TGTGCCAGCAGTGATGGGGGGGGCCAACTCTACGAGCAGTACTTC. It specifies CASSDGGGQLYEQYF. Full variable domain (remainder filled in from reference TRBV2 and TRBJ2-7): EPEVTQTPSHQVTQMGQEVILRCVPISNHLYFYWYRQILGQKVEFLVSFYNNEISEKSEIFDDQFSVERPDGSNFTLKIRSTKLEDSAMYFCASSDGGGQLYEQYFGPGTRLTVT.

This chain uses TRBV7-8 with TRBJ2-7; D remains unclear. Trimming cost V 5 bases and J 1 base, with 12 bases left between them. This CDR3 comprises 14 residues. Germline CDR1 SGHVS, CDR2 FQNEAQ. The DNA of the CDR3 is TGTGCCAGCAGCGCAAGTAGCTCTTCCTACGAGCAGTACTTC. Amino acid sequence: CASSASSSSYEQYF.

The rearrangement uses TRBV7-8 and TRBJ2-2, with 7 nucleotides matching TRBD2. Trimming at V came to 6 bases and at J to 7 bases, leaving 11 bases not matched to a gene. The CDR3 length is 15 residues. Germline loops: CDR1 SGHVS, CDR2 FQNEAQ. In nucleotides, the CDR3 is TGTGCCAGCAGGGTCACAAGCGGGGCCTTCGGGGAGCTGTTTTTT. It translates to CASRVTSGAFGELFF.

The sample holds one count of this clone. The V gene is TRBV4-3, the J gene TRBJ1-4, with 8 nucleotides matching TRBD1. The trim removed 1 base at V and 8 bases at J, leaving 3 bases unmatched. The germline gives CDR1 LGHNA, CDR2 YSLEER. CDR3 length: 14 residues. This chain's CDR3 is CASSQGQGNEKLFF. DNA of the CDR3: TGCGCCAGCAGCCAAGGACAGGGGAACGAAAAACTGTTTTTT.

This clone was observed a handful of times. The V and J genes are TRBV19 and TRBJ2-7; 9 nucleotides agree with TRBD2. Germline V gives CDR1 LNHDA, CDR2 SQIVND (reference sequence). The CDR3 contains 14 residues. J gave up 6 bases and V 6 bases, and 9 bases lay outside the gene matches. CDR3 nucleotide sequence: TGTGCCAGTAGGCGCGGGGGGGGCGAAGTCGAGCAGTACTTC. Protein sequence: CASRRGGGEVEQYF.

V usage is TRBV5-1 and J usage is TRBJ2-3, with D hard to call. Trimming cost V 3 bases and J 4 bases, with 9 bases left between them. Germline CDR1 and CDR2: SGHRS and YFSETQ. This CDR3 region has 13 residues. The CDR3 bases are TGCGCCAGCAGCTCTAACCCACCAGATACGCAGTATTTT. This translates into CASSSNPPDTQYF. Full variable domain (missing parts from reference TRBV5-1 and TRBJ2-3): KAGVTQTPRYLIKTRGQQVTLSCSPISGHRSVSWYQQTPGQGLQFLFEYFSETQRNKGNFPGRFSGRQFSNSRSEMNVSTLELGDSALYLCASSSNPPDTQYFGPGTRLTVL.

The chain's CDR3 is CASKTRGGELFF. The DNA for the CDR3 is TGTGCCAGCAAAACTCGAGGGGGGGAGCTGTTTTTT. The J gene is TRBJ2-2, the V gene TRBV6-5, with a tentative D call TRBD2 (5 bases). Germline V gene sequence: CDR1 MNHEY, CDR2 SVGAGI. This CDR3 spans 12 amino acids. The V end lost 7 bases, the J end lost 8 bases, and 11 bases lay between the germline ends.

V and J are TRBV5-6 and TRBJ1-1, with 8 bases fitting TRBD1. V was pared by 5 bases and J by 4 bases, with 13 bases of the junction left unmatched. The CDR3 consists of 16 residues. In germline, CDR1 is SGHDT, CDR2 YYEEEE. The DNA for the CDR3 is TGTGCCAGCAGAAAACTAACGAACAGGGGGTCCACTGAAGCTTTCTTT. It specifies CASRKLTNRGSTEAFF.

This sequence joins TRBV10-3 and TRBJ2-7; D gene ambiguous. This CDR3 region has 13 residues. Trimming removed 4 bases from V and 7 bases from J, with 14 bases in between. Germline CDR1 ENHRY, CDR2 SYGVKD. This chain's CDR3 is CAISALERSEQYF. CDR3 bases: TGTGCCATCAGTGCCCTTGAGAGAAGTGAGCAGTACTTC.

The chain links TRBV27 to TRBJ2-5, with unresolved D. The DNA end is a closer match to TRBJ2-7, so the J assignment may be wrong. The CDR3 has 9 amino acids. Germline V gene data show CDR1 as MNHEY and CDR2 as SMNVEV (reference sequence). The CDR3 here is CASTYEQYF. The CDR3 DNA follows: TGTGCCAGCACCTACGAGCAGTACTTC.

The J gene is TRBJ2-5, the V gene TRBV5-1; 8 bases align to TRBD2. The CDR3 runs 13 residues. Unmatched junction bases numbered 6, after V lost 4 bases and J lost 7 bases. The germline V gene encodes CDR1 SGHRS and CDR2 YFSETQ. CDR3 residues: CASSNGGALTQYF. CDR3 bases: TGCGCCAGCAGCAACGGGGGGGCTTTGACCCAGTACTTC.

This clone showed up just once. CDR3 in DNA: TGTGCCAGCAGTTGGGGACAGGTTTACGAGCAGTACTTC. Translation: CASSWGQVYEQYF. The chain combines TRBV28 with TRBJ2-7, with 8 bases identical to TRBD1. Germline V gene data show CDR1 as MDHEN and CDR2 as SYDVKM. This CDR3 is built from 13 residues. Trimming removed 4 bases from V and 4 bases from J; junction bases left unmatched: 3.

Here the CDR3 DNA reads TGCGCCAGCACTGGCGAAAAACTGTTTTTT. Protein product: CASTGEKLFF. This chain links TRBV5-1 with TRBJ1-4; D is unresolved. The ends were cut back, 6 bases at V and 8 bases at J, with 5 bases in the middle. Germline loops: CDR1 SGHRS, CDR2 YFSETQ. The CDR3 is made up of 10 amino acids.

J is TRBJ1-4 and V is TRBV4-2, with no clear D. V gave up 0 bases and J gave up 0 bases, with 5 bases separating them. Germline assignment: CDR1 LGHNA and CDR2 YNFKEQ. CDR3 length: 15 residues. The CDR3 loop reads CASSQELATNEKLFF. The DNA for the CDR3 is TGTGCCAGCAGCCAAGAACTTGCAACTAATGAAAAACTGTTTTTT.

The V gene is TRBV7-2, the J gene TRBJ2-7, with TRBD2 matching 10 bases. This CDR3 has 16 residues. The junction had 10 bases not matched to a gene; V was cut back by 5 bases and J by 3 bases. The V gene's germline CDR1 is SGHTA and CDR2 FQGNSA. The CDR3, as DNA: TGTGCCAGCAGCCTCCAACGAGCGGGAGGGGTCTACGAGCAGTACTTC. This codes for CASSLQRAGGVYEQYF.

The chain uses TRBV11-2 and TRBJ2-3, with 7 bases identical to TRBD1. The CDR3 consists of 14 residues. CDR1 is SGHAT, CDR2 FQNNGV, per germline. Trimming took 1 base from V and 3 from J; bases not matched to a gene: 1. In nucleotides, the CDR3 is TGTGCCAGCAGCTTAGGACAGGGAACAGATACGCAGTATTTT. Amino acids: CASSLGQGTDTQYF.

The CDR3 reads CASSQAEGWDYEQYF. The CDR3 DNA follows: TGCGCCAGCAGCCAAGCCGAGGGTTGGGACTACGAGCAGTACTTC. The genes are TRBV4-3 and TRBJ2-7; D is perhaps TRBD2 (5 bases). From germline, CDR1 is LGHNA and CDR2 YSLEER. Trimming pared 1 base from V and 3 bases from J, leaving 13 bases between. The CDR3 totals 15 residues.

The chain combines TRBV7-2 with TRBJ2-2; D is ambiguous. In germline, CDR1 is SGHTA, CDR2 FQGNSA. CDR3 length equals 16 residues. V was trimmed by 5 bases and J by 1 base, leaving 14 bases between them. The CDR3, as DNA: TGTGCCAGCAGCCCCCTGACTGGCTGGAACACCGGGGAGCTGTTTTTT. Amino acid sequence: CASSPLTGWNTGELFF.

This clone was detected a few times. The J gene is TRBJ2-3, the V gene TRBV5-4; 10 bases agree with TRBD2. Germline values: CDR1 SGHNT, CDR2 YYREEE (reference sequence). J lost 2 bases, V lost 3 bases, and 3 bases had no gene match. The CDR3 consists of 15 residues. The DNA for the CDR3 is TGTGCCAGCAGCTGGGGGACTAGCGCCACAGATACGCAGTATTTT. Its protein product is CASSWGTSATDTQYF. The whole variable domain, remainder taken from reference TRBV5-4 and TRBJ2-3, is ETGVTQSPTHLIKTRGQQVTLRCSSQSGHNTVSWYQQALGQGPQFIFQYYREEENGRGNFPPRFSGLQFPNYSSELNVNALELDDSALYLCASSWGTSATDTQYFGPGTRLTVL.